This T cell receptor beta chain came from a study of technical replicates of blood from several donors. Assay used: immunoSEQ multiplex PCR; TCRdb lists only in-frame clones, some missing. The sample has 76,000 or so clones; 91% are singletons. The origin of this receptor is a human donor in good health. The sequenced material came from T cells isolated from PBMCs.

CDR3 sequence reads: CASRPSGDSYNEQFF. DNA of the CDR3: TGTGCCAGCAGGCCTAGCGGAGACTCCTACAATGAGCAGTTCTTC. This chain joins TRBV7-8 and TRBJ2-1; 7 bases are a match to TRBD2. This CDR3 is 15 amino acids long. V lost 6 bases and J lost 0; bases outside the gene matches: 5. Germline values: CDR1 SGHVS, CDR2 FQNEAQ.